This T cell receptor (beta chain) was profiled in a study of T cells after yellow fever vaccination. Study-level points and caveats: The bulk population could contribute abundant contaminating clonotypes to FACS-sorted repertoires. At less than 97% for CD4 and about 88% for CD8, most primary-vaccination clones showed up again after the booster.

The table lists this clonotype with a few counts. Its antigen is not identified. In making TCR cDNA, 5'RACE template switching added a universal primer site and UMIs to it. MiXCR was run by TCRdb on the 5' RACE reads, yielding one entry per CDR3 protein. The repertoire holds around 500,000 distinct CDR3 sequences, with 21% as singletons. V gave up 3 bases and J gave up 8 bases, with 7 bases separating them. The length of the CDR3 is 12 residues. Per germline, CDR1 LNHDA and CDR2 SQIVND (reference sequence). The sample here was PBMCs, taken about 20 days after the first yellow fever vaccination. This rearrangement joins TRBV19 to TRBJ1-4, with D unclear. The TCR sequence derives from a man aged 18 to 29 who received the YFV17D yellow fever vaccine. This CDR3 is CASSIRGEKLFF. CDR3 sequence (DNA): TGTGCCAGTAGTATCCGGGGAGAAAAACTGTTTTTT.